The 21 T cell receptor beta chains listed next were all sequenced from one sample in a study of T cells in Graves' hyperthyroidism and ophthalmopathy. What was amplified from RNA transcripts were TCR beta CDR3 regions. First-round RT-PCR of the TCR CDR3 relied on the HTBI primer set. Via MiXCR, TCRdb re-called the multiplex PCR reads, giving one row per CDR3 protein. The sample shows about 410,000 distinct CDR3 sequences, roughly 14% of them seen only once. The sequenced material came from blood. These receptors came from a young woman with Graves' ophthalmopathy.

This clonotype showed up many times. In DNA form, the CDR3 reads TGCAGCGTTGAAGCGGGAGAGGGGAATCAGCCCCAGCATTTT. This sequence encodes CSVEAGEGNQPQHF. This chain uses TRBV29-1 with TRBJ1-5; D might be TRBD1 (5 bases). Germline V CDR1 and CDR2: SQVTM, ANQGSEA. Trimming removed 1 base from V and 4 bases from J, with 11 bases in between. The CDR3 loop spans 14 amino acids.

This clonotype was found many times. The chain links TRBV28 to TRBJ1-2, with D possibly matching TRBD1 (5 bases). Germline CDR1 and CDR2: MDHEN and SYDVKM. V lost 5 bases and J 4 bases, leaving 11 bases between the germline ends. The CDR3 is 13 amino acids. The CDR3, as DNA: TGTGCCAGCAGTGGGGGAGACCCCTATGGCTACACCTTC. The encoded protein is CASSGGDPYGYTF.

This clonotype was counted once. This may stem from a read error, because a much larger clone lies one nucleotide away. V gene TRBV27 combines with J gene TRBJ2-1, with 9 bases aligning to TRBD1. The length of the CDR3 is 15 residues. Germline lookup yields CDR1 MNHEY and CDR2 SMNVEV (reference sequence). Here the CDR3 DNA reads TGTGCCAGCGGTTTATCACAGGGGGCTCGGAATGAGCAGTTCTTC. As protein: CASGLSQGARNEQFF.

This clonotype came up many times. The chain uses TRBV12-5 and TRBJ2-5; 7 bases agree with TRBD2. CDR3 length: 13 residues. Trimming cost V 3 bases and J 5 bases; bases outside gene matches: 3. Germline lookup yields CDR1 LGHNT and CDR2 FRNRAP. The CDR3 loop reads CASGLGEGETQYF. CDR3 nucleotides: TGTGCTAGTGGTTTAGGGGAGGGGGAGACCCAGTACTTC.

In this sample, this clonotype turned up many times. The chain joins TRBV29-1 to TRBJ2-1, with 14 bases identical to TRBD2. Germline assignment: CDR1 SQVTM and CDR2 ANQGSEA. Losses at the gene ends were 4 bases for V and 9 bases for J; bases not matched to a gene: 2. The CDR3 loop spans 13 amino acids. The CDR3 DNA follows: TGCAGCGTTGGACTAGCGGGGGGGACTGAGCAGTTCTTC. Its translation: CSVGLAGGTEQFF.

This clonotype was seen many times. CDR3: CSAQGQGGYGYTF. CDR3 DNA: TGCAGTGCCCAGGGACAGGGTGGCTATGGCTACACCTTC. The V call is TRBV20-1, the J call TRBJ1-2; 9 bases are shared with TRBD1. The CDR3 extends over 13 amino acids. CDR1 is DFQATT, CDR2 SNEGSKA, per germline (reference sequence). The ends lost 6 bases at V and 4 bases at J; junction bases unmatched: 6.

Many counts were recorded for this clonotype. This chain joins TRBV6-1 and TRBJ1-5, with a tentative D call TRBD1 (6 bases). Germline CDR1 and CDR2: MNHNS and SASEGT. Trimming removed 6 bases at V and 7 bases at J, with 19 bases between. The CDR3 totals 15 residues. The DNA of the CDR3 is TGTGCCAGCAGACCTAACAGGGATAGGTACCAGCCCCAGCATTTT. Amino acids: CASRPNRDRYQPQHF.

This clonotype has a count of ten or more. This sequence joins TRBV27 and TRBJ2-4, with 12 bases that match TRBD2. The CDR3 has 19 residues. The V gene's germline CDR1 is MNHEY and CDR2 SMNVEV (reference sequence). V shed 5 bases and J 3 bases; nucleotides not matched to a gene: 14. The CDR3: CASSRQTSGGAFGKNIQYF. The CDR3 DNA sequence: TGTGCCAGCAGTCGGCAGACTAGCGGGGGAGCTTTTGGCAAAAACATTCAGTACTTC.

This clonotype turned up a few times. The V gene is TRBV7-9, the J gene TRBJ1-5, with no clear D. This CDR3 has 15 residues. Germline lookup yields CDR1 SEHNR and CDR2 FQNEAQ (reference sequence). V lost 2 bases to trimming and J lost 2 bases, with 10 bases between them. The CDR3 DNA reads TGTGCCAGCAGCTTATCCGGCAAGGGCAATCAGCCCCAGCATTTT. Translation gives CASSLSGKGNQPQHF.

This clonotype was seen repeatedly, ten times or more. CDR3: CASSSDSEQYF. The CDR3 nucleotides are TGTGCCAGCAGCTCGGACTCCGAGCAGTACTTC. The genes are TRBV7-6 and TRBJ2-7; possibly TRBD2 for D (5 bases). The V end was cut by 4 bases, the J end by 6 bases, with 7 bases between. Per the germline V gene, CDR1 is SGHVS and CDR2 is FNYEAQ. This CDR3 spans 11 amino acids.

The V gene is TRBV10-1, the J gene TRBJ2-1, with 15 bases identical to TRBD2. The germline V gene encodes CDR1 WNHNN and CDR2 SYGVQD (reference sequence). The CDR3 consists of 16 residues. The trim removed 11 bases at V and 8 bases at J, leaving 13 bases unmatched. The DNA for the CDR3 is TGCGCCGAACTGTTCCGGACTAGCGGGGGGGCCGATGAGCAGTTCTTC. Residues: CAELFRTSGGADEQFF.

The chain recombines TRBV6-4 with TRBJ2-3; possible D gene TRBD2, 6 bases. Trimming shortened V by 6 bases and J by 0 bases, and 13 bases separated the two germline ends. This CDR3 is 15 amino acids long. Germline CDR1 and CDR2: MRHNA and SNTAGT. The CDR3 protein is CASRRDSRSTDTQYF. CDR3 sequence (DNA): TGTGCCAGCAGAAGGGACTCCCGAAGCACAGATACGCAGTATTTT.

At least ten counts were recorded for this clonotype. CDR3 region: CASSPPGGPTDTQYF. CDR3 DNA sequence: TGTGCCAGCAGCCCTCCGGGGGGGCCTACAGATACGCAGTATTTT. The V and J genes are TRBV11-3 and TRBJ2-3; 8 nucleotides agree with TRBD2. Trimming at V came to 5 bases and at J to 3 bases, leaving 7 bases not matched to a gene. Germline-derived CDR1 and CDR2 are SGHNT and YENEEA. This CDR3 has 15 amino acids.

This clonotype was counted ten times or more. V is TRBV6-1 and J is TRBJ2-2, with 7 bases matching TRBD1. This CDR3 region has 15 residues. With 6 bases clipped from V and 4 bases from J, the junction kept 8 bases outside the gene matches. Germline CDR1 MNHNS, CDR2 SASEGT. Here the CDR3 reads CASRVQGSGTGELFF. CDR3 nucleotide sequence: TGTGCCAGCAGGGTACAGGGGTCGGGCACCGGGGAGCTGTTTTTT.

This clonotype was recorded at least ten times. The V and J genes are TRBV29-1 and TRBJ1-2, with TRBD1 as a possible D gene (6 bases). With 1 base removed from V and 0 bases from J, the gap between germline ends came to 21 bases. CDR1 is SQVTM and CDR2 is ANQGSEA in the germline V gene. CDR3 size: 18 residues. For the CDR3, the DNA is TGCAGCGTTGAAGGGAGGTCTCCAGGAAGGACAGCTAACTATGGCTACACCTTC. It codes for CSVEGRSPGRTANYGYTF.

This clonotype was observed a handful of times. The V call is TRBV6-1, the J call TRBJ1-2; D unclear. Trimming took 1 base from V and 6 from J, leaving 24 bases between them. Germline CDR1 and CDR2: MNHNS and SASEGT. The CDR3 has 18 amino acids. The CDR3 nucleotides are TGTGCCAGCAGTGAAGGAATTAATGGAGCCGGGGTTAGTCATGGCTACACCTTC. Translation gives CASSEGINGAGVSHGYTF.

This clonotype appeared a single time. The chain is built from TRBV6-2 or TRBV6-3 and TRBJ2-7; 16 bases align to TRBD2. V shed 7 bases, J shed 4 bases, and the junction held 7 bases outside the gene matches. The length of the CDR3 is 16 residues. CDR1 is MNHEY and CDR2 is SVGEGT in the germline V gene. CDR3 DNA sequence: TGTGCCAGCACGGGACTAGCGGGGGGGCCTCGGTACGAGCAGTACTTC. Translation gives CASTGLAGGPRYEQYF.

This clonotype was seen only a few times. The gene calls are TRBV6-1 and TRBJ1-5, with D possibly being TRBD1 (5 bases). Germline CDR1 and CDR2: MNHNS and SASEGT. Trimming took 6 bases from V and 13 from J, leaving 22 bases between them. The CDR3 length is 14 residues. CDR3 sequence (DNA): TGTGCCAGCAGGCGGGAGGGGCGCTTAATTTCTCAGCATTTT. It translates to CASRREGRLISQHF.

This clonotype was detected ten times or more. The chain combines TRBV19 with TRBJ1-1; the D is unclear. Germline loops: CDR1 LNHDA, CDR2 SQIVND (reference sequence). This CDR3 contains 13 residues. V lost 1 base to trimming and J lost 1 base, with 4 bases between them. The CDR3: CASSIGGNTEAFF. The DNA for the CDR3 is TGTGCCAGTAGTATAGGCGGGAACACTGAAGCTTTCTTT.

This clonotype was picked up a small number of times. The chain has TRBV25-1 and TRBJ2-3, with 12 nucleotides matching TRBD2. Germline CDR1 is MGHDK and CDR2 is SYGVNS. The CDR3 totals 17 residues. V was clipped by 4 bases and J by 3 bases; unmatched bases: 8. The CDR3 coding sequence is TGTGCCAGCAGTGCACCCCTAGCGGGGGGGCCAACAGATACGCAGTATTTT. Its protein is CASSAPLAGGPTDTQYF.

This clonotype appeared a few times. The chain has TRBV19 and TRBJ2-7, with D maybe TRBD2 (7 bases). Germline V gene lookup returns CDR1 LNHDA and CDR2 SQIVND (reference sequence). This CDR3 region has 14 residues. V dropped 10 bases and J dropped 6 bases, with 22 bases sitting between them. CDR3 nucleotides: TGTGCCACCTCGAGGGGGGAGGGCTACGGCGAGCAGTACTTC. Amino acid sequence: CATSRGEGYGEQYF.